The 28 T cell receptor beta chains presented below share a single source sample, sequenced in a study of T cell responses to AZD1222 COVID-19 vaccine. Measured with immunoSEQ multiplex PCR; TCRdb has only the in-frame clones, and not every one. The table lists about 89,000 clones, about 88% of them singletons, with 5% to 6% in the top ten. Sequenced here: peripheral blood, sampled 28 days after the second AZD1222 dose. The receptors here all came from an adult who received the AZD1222 COVID-19 vaccine.

The chain carries TRBV29-1 and TRBJ1-1; D might be TRBD1 (5 bases). This CDR3 contains 13 residues. CDR1 is SQVTM and CDR2 is ANQGSEA in the germline V gene. Deletions cut 4 bases from V and 0 bases from J, with 9 bases between. CDR3 residues: CSVAGRLNTEAFF. CDR3 nucleotide sequence: TGCAGCGTTGCGGGACGGCTGAACACTGAAGCTTTCTTT.

The rearrangement uses TRBV6-4 and TRBJ2-3; TRBD1 is a possible D gene (5 bases). This CDR3 is 16 amino acids long. In germline, CDR1 is MRHNA, CDR2 SNTAGT. Trimming shortened V by 0 bases and J by 1 base, and 11 bases separated the two germline ends. This chain's CDR3 is CASSDSGARGTDTQYF. CDR3 DNA sequence: TGTGCCAGCAGTGACTCAGGGGCCCGGGGCACAGATACGCAGTATTTT.

This clone appeared once. The chain's CDR3 is CATSRDGTENYGYTF. The DNA for the CDR3 is TGTGCCACCAGCAGAGATGGGACAGAGAACTATGGCTACACCTTC. The gene calls are TRBV15 and TRBJ1-2; 7 nucleotides agree with TRBD1. Germline CDR1 is LNHNV and CDR2 is YYDKDF (reference sequence). CDR3 size: 15 residues. Trimming cost V 0 bases and J 2 bases; bases outside gene matches: 3.

This clone was picked up one time. The rearrangement joins TRBV21-1 to TRBJ1-5; TRBD1 reflects the table's D call only, with no check against the DNA. TRBV21-1 is shown as a pseudogene. The length of the CDR3 is 18 residues. CDR3 DNA: TGTGCCAGCAGCACGTCCCGGGACAGGGGTTGGAGCAATCAGCCCCAGCATTTT. It translates to CASSTSRDRGWSNQPQHF.

V gene TRBV11-2 combines with J gene TRBJ2-3; D is tentatively TRBD1 or TRBD2 (5 bases each). The V end was cut by 5 bases, the J end by 2 bases, with 11 bases between. This CDR3 is 14 amino acids long. Per germline, CDR1 SGHAT and CDR2 FQNNGV. The CDR3 protein is CASSRRGATDTQYF. CDR3 nucleotides: TGTGCCAGCAGCCGTAGAGGGGCCACAGATACGCAGTATTTT.

This chain joins TRBV19 and TRBJ1-1; D is possibly TRBD1 (6 bases). This CDR3 contains 12 residues. The germline gives CDR1 LNHDA, CDR2 SQIVND (reference sequence). With 7 bases removed from V and 8 bases from J, the gap between germline ends came to 14 bases. The CDR3 sequence: CASNQDSREAFF. CDR3 DNA sequence: TGTGCCAGTAATCAGGACAGCAGGGAAGCTTTCTTT. Looking up the rest from reference TRBV19 and TRBJ1-1 gives the full variable domain: DGGITQSPKYLFRKEGQNVTLSCEQNLNHDAMYWYRQDPGQGLRLIYYSQIVNDFQKGDIAEGYSVSREKKESFPLTVTSAQKNPTAFYLCASNQDSREAFFGQGTRLTVV.

The V gene is TRBV7-8, the J gene TRBJ2-1, with 8 bases lining up with TRBD2. In germline, CDR1 is SGHVS, CDR2 FQNEAQ. V shed 3 bases, J shed 6 bases, and the junction held 7 bases outside the gene matches. This CDR3 spans 15 amino acids. In DNA form, the CDR3 reads TGTGCCAGCAGCTTGGGTCGGGGGGGCGGCAATGAGCAGTTCTTC. Translation gives CASSLGRGGGNEQFF. The full variable domain, rest sourced from reference TRBV7-8 and TRBJ2-1, is GAGVSQSPRYKVAKRGQDVALRCDPISGHVSLFWYQQALGQGPEFLTYFQNEAQLDKSGLPSDRFFAERPEGSVSTLKIQRTQQEDSAVYLCASSLGRGGGNEQFFGPGTRLTVL.

V is TRBV14 and J is TRBJ1-2; the D gene is possibly TRBD1 (5 bases). V shed 1 base and J shed 3 bases, with 9 bases lying between them. Germline CDR1 reads SGHDN; CDR2 reads FVKESK. The CDR3 length is 14 residues. The CDR3 coding sequence is TGTGCCAGCAGCCAAGTGGCGGGGGACTATGGCTACACCTTC. Residues: CASSQVAGDYGYTF.

The chain combines TRBV5-4 with TRBJ2-2; D uncertain. The CDR3 consists of 12 residues. Trimming cost V 2 bases and J 8 bases, with 7 bases left between them. CDR1 is SGHNT, CDR2 YYREEE, per germline (reference sequence). CDR3 DNA: TGTGCCAGCAGCTTTTGGGGAGGGGAGCTGTTTTTT. Amino acids: CASSFWGGELFF.

The chain uses TRBV28 and TRBJ1-2, with D possibly matching TRBD1 (6 bases). The CDR3 covers 16 residues. Looked up from germline, CDR1 is MDHEN and CDR2 is SYDVKM. V was pared by 3 bases and J by 5 bases, with 19 bases between. The CDR3 nucleotides read TGTGCCAGCAGTTTGGGGGGCGGGCTCGGAGCTTATGGCTACACCTTC. Translating gives CASSLGGGLGAYGYTF.

The V gene is TRBV11-3, the J gene TRBJ2-3, with 7 bases aligning to TRBD1. V was clipped by 2 bases and J by 6 bases; unmatched bases: 8. The CDR3 is 15 amino acids. Germline CDR1 SGHNT, CDR2 YENEEA. The CDR3 nucleotides read TGTGCCAGCAGCTTAAGGGCAGGGGGACCGGATACGCAGTATTTT. This sequence encodes CASSLRAGGPDTQYF. Looking up the rest from reference TRBV11-3 and TRBJ2-3 gives the full variable domain: EAGVVQSPRYKIIEKKQPVAFWCNPISGHNTLYWYLQNLGQGPELLIRYENEEAVDDSQLPKDRFSAERLKGVDSTLKIQPAELGDSAVYLCASSLRAGGPDTQYFGPGTRLTVL.

The chain carries TRBV18 and TRBJ2-2; D may be TRBD1 (6 bases). CDR1 and CDR2 from the germline V gene are KGHSH and LQKENI. CDR3 length: 18 amino acids. V lost 4 bases and J 0 bases, leaving 18 bases between the germline ends. The CDR3 region is CASSRTAHPSSNTGELFF. The CDR3 coding sequence is TGTGCCAGCTCACGGACAGCCCATCCATCGTCGAACACCGGGGAGCTGTTTTTT.

The gene calls are TRBV27 and TRBJ2-1; tentatively, D is TRBD1 or TRBD2 (8 bases each). V lost 3 bases and J lost 9, with 18 bases in between. The length of the CDR3 is 15 residues. Germline V CDR1 and CDR2: MNHEY, SMNVEV (reference sequence). The CDR3 loop is CASSFRQGTRGEQFF. In nucleotides, the CDR3 is TGTGCCAGCAGTTTTCGACAGGGGACTAGGGGTGAGCAGTTCTTC.

This chain connects TRBV7-9 to TRBJ1-4; 7 nucleotides line up with TRBD1. The CDR3 spans 12 residues. After removal of 8 bases from V and 6 bases from J, the junction contained 3 bases not matched to a gene. The germline CDR1 and CDR2 sequences are SEHNR and FQNEAQ (reference sequence). CDR3: CASQGVDEKLFF. The CDR3 region has the DNA TGTGCCAGCCAGGGGGTCGATGAAAAACTGTTTTTT.

Here the CDR3 DNA reads TGTGCCAGCAGCGGAACTAGCAGTACGCAGTATTTT. Amino acids: CASSGTSSTQYF. The genes are TRBV7-3 and TRBJ2-3; a possible D gene is TRBD2 (6 bases). V was clipped by 5 bases and J by 8 bases, with 11 bases between them. Germline CDR1 SGHTA, CDR2 FQGTGA. CDR3 size: 12 residues.

This chain links TRBV3-1 (or the pseudogene TRBV3-2) with TRBJ2-7; 9 bases line up with TRBD1. CDR1 is LGHDT, CDR2 YNNKEL, per germline (reference sequence). This CDR3 spans 14 amino acids. The junction had 4 bases not matched to a gene; V was cut back by 3 bases and J by 4 bases. The CDR3 spells CASSHHRGRYEQYF. The CDR3 nucleotides are TGTGCCAGCAGCCACCACAGGGGGCGGTACGAGCAGTACTTC.

The rearrangement links TRBV18 to TRBJ1-1, with D possibly being TRBD1 (6 bases). Trimming removed 3 bases at V and 4 bases at J, with 12 bases between. Germline-derived CDR1 and CDR2 are KGHSH and LQKENI. CDR3 length: 14 residues. This CDR3 reads CASSPMGAGTEAFF. In DNA, the CDR3 is TGTGCCAGCTCACCCATGGGGGCGGGCACTGAAGCTTTCTTT.

J is TRBJ2-3 and V is TRBV4-1; maybe TRBD2 (5 bases). Germline V lookup: CDR1 MGHRA, CDR2 YSYEKL. The CDR3 is 15 amino acids. Trimming removed 4 bases from V and 8 bases from J, with 19 bases in between. CDR3 amino acids: CASSLHTDGKFTQYF. The CDR3 DNA is TGCGCCAGCAGCCTACACACAGACGGGAAATTTACGCAGTATTTT.

This chain links TRBV14 with TRBJ1-3; maybe TRBD1 (5 bases). Germline loops: CDR1 SGHDN, CDR2 FVKESK. V gave up 1 base and J gave up 0 bases, with 16 bases separating them. The CDR3 length is 18 residues. CDR3: CASSQGQQIGISGNTIYF. DNA of the CDR3: TGTGCCAGCAGCCAAGGACAGCAGATAGGTATCTCTGGAAACACCATATATTTT.

The chain couples TRBV20-1 to TRBJ1-2; a possible D gene is TRBD1 (5 bases). The germline V gene encodes CDR1 DFQATT and CDR2 SNEGSKA (reference sequence). V gave up 3 bases and J gave up 1 base, with 24 bases separating them. This CDR3 is built from 18 residues. The CDR3 bases are TGCAGTGCTAGTGCCCAAGGACAAGGCCCTACTAATAACTATGGCTACACCTTC. Its protein is CSASAQGQGPTNNYGYTF.

This clone was detected a few times. The chain has TRBV30 and TRBJ1-5; D might be TRBD1 (5 bases). The CDR3 has 16 residues. The V gene lost 0 bases and the J gene lost 5 bases, with 17 bases spanning the gap. CDR1 and CDR2 from the germline V gene are GTSNPN and SVGIG (reference sequence). CDR3 region: CAWSVPGPYPDQPQHF. The CDR3 DNA is TGTGCCTGGAGTGTACCAGGGCCGTACCCCGATCAGCCCCAGCATTTT.

V is TRBV5-1 and J is TRBJ2-1; D remains ambiguous. With 7 bases removed from V and 14 bases from J, the gap between germline ends came to 22 bases. This CDR3 contains 13 residues. The germline V gene encodes CDR1 SGHRS and CDR2 YFSETQ. The DNA for the CDR3 is TGCGCCAGCTCGGCTTATACAGACCAGGTTGAGTTCTTC. Protein product: CASSAYTDQVEFF.

This clone was detected once. This chain joins TRBV5-4 and TRBJ2-2; 11 bases agree with TRBD2. Germline loops: CDR1 SGHNT, CDR2 YYREEE (reference sequence). This CDR3 spans 18 amino acids. V shed 1 base and J 3 bases; nucleotides not matched to a gene: 8. The CDR3 DNA is TGTGCCAGCAGCTTGCTCGCACTAGCGGGGGTTCACACCGGGGAGCTGTTTTTT. It is translated as CASSLLALAGVHTGELFF.

The rearrangement links TRBV24-1 to TRBJ1-4; D call uncertain. The CDR3 runs to 15 residues. Per germline, CDR1 KGHDR and CDR2 SFDVKD. V lost 2 bases, J lost 4 bases, and 10 bases lay in between. The CDR3 spells CATSDSGSYNEKLFF. The DNA for the CDR3 is TGTGCCACCAGTGATTCTGGCAGTTATAATGAAAAACTGTTTTTT.

This chain uses TRBV7-3 with TRBJ2-7; maybe TRBD1 (6 bases). This CDR3 is built from 16 residues. Per the germline V gene, CDR1 is SGHTA and CDR2 is FQGTGA. With 1 base removed from V and 2 bases from J, the gap between germline ends came to 15 bases. The CDR3 is CASSLMAGAIPYEQYF. As DNA, the CDR3 is TGTGCCAGCAGCTTAATGGCAGGGGCGATTCCCTACGAGCAGTACTTC.

The gene calls are TRBV5-1 and TRBJ1-1; 11 bases are shared with TRBD1. V lost 4 bases and J lost 4; bases outside the gene matches: 3. The CDR3 is 14 amino acids. Germline CDR1 reads SGHRS; CDR2 reads YFSETQ. Here the CDR3 reads CASSPGTGGTEAFF. The CDR3, as DNA: TGCGCCAGCAGCCCGGGGACAGGGGGCACTGAAGCTTTCTTT.

This chain connects TRBV7-9 to TRBJ1-4; D is perhaps TRBD1 (6 bases). From germline, CDR1 is SEHNR and CDR2 FQNEAQ (reference sequence). Trimming shortened V by 6 bases and J by 3 bases, and 11 bases separated the two germline ends. CDR3 length: 14 residues. The CDR3: CASRKQGSNEKLFF. The CDR3 DNA is TGTGCCAGCAGGAAACAGGGATCTAATGAAAAACTGTTTTTT.

This chain connects TRBV7-9 to TRBJ1-4; D is perhaps TRBD1 (5 bases). Per the germline V gene, CDR1 is SEHNR and CDR2 is FQNEAQ (reference sequence). The V end was cut by 4 bases, the J end by 8 bases, with 14 bases between. The CDR3 loop spans 14 amino acids. For the CDR3, the DNA is TGTGCCAGCAGCTACCAGACAGTCCGGGAAAAACTGTTTTTT. This codes for CASSYQTVREKLFF.